This T cell receptor (beta chain) was identified during a study of CD8 T cells in Susac syndrome (dated by TCRdb to 2018 to 2020). A note on the overall study: Whether CD8+ T cell activation and differentiation in Susac syndrome was antigen driven was tested using repertoire sequencing.

RNA was extracted using the RNeasy kit, and 0.5 to 1 microgram was reverse transcribed with random hexamers. TCR beta CDR3 regions were amplified with the immunoSEQ multiplex PCR assay covering 54 Vbeta and 13 Jbeta segments. PCR amplification bias was corrected by using a synthetic template baseline for primer optimization and computational correction. Regarding the original processing steps: Reads were annotated to V, D and J genes per IMGT and analyzed with immunoSEQ Analyzer, keeping only productive sequences. Clonality was computed as one minus Shannon entropy normalized by log2 of the number of productive unique sequences. For each patient and control, public and private clones were evaluated within the 100 most prevalent clones. Clones were defined as Susac-specific if absent from the healthy and MS cohorts, from over a thousand published viral clones and from other ImmuneACCESS disease sequences. TCRdb redid the processing of the public reads, applying fastp at Q25 and MiXCR, and retained in-frame beta chains. Records with the same CDR3 protein are collapsed into one entry carrying the most frequent genes and DNA. The V and J calls were determined by TCRdb, not by the authors. The sample includes approximately 170,000 distinct CDR3 sequences, with 90% to 95% observed a single time. The top ten clonotypes cover around 0.079% of the sample.

Overall study outcomes, separate from this receptor: The number of individuals in the TCR sequencing and HLA analysis was recognized as being relatively small.

Peripheral blood CD8+ and CD4+ T cells from healthy donors, Susac syndrome patients and multiple sclerosis patients were profiled using high-throughput TCR beta sequencing. Healthy donors were included as age- and sex-matched controls. Bulk CD8+ and CD4+ T cells were purified magnetically by negative isolation, whereas CD8+ TEMRA cells were enriched by FACS. Blood was drawn into EDTA tubes, processed within 24 hours, and PBMCs were isolated by density gradient centrifugation. PBMCs destined for TCR sequencing were cryopreserved in liquid nitrogen and later thawed in a 37 °C water bath. A purity of at least 90% was achieved for sorted or isolated CD4+, CD8+ and CD8+ TEMRA cells. Concerning this clonotype: It lacks a known antigen. Its ends do not fully match the called genes, so a read error is possible.

Including cysteine and phenylalanine, the CDR3 has 15 amino acids. The CDR3 DNA has 45 bases and is translated from base 1. Taken from the germline V gene, the CDR1 and CDR2 loops are KGHDR and SFDVKD. Sequenced material: CD4+ T cells from PBMCs. The rearranged chain carries TRBV24-1 and TRBJ2-2; the D region possibly corresponds to TRBD2 (5 bases align). The receptor comes from a human donor in good health. The bases read TGTGCCACCTCCCGATGCCCAAAGGGCGCCGGGGAGCTGCTTTTT. Its coded protein is CATSRCPKGAGELLF.